This T cell receptor (beta chain) was captured by sequencing in a study of shared clonotypes between healthy human individuals. Study-wide points: Donor clonotype sharing was expected to depend on sequencing depth. Roughly 5% of naive CD4 clonotypes were shared across a few donors.

Per the authors' pipeline: Junction-only immunoSEQ data arrived without quality scores, meaning filtering differed. Only in-frame clones appear in the TCRdb table, and some are missing; sequencing was by immunoSEQ multiplex PCR. V and J calls and clone size are as listed in that table; D and trimming were resolved from the DNA. The table includes approximately 2.4 million clones, almost 96% detected once. CDR1 is SSHAT and CDR2 is FNYEAQ in the germline V gene (reference sequence). This CDR3 is built from 13 residues. Remarks on this clone: What it binds is not known. The junction does not match germline at one end; this may be a read error.

This chain connects TRBV7-7 to TRBJ2-1, with 8 bases aligning to TRBD2. This clonotype originated in a man aged 18 to 29 in good health. What was sequenced was naive CD4+ T cells sorted from blood. Subset here: CD45RA+ positively selected. The chain's CDR3 is CASSLELAGEQFF. The CDR3, as DNA: TGTGCTAGCAGCTTAGAATTAGCGGGGGAGCAGTTCTTC.